This T cell receptor beta chain originates from a study of blood T cell repertoires in COVID-19. CDR3 length equals 14 residues. V was trimmed by 2 bases and J by 2 bases, leaving 9 bases between them. Germline CDR1 is MGHDK and CDR2 is SYGVNS. The method was immunoSEQ multiplex PCR; TCRdb's version includes in-frame clones alone and lacks a portion of them. The data hold approximately 250,000 clones, with 80% to 90% observed a single time. This TCR was recovered from a woman aged 65 to 85 with COVID-19, enrolled during active disease. The rearrangement links TRBV25-1 to TRBJ1-2; D might be TRBD1 (5 bases). The sequenced sample consisted of peripheral blood. The CDR3: CASSEVWGNYGYTF. The CDR3 DNA follows: TGTGCCAGCAGTGAAGTTTGGGGCAACTATGGCTACACCTTC.